This T cell receptor (beta chain) was obtained from a study of T-cell reconstitution after alpha-beta-depleted transplantation in children (dated by TCRdb to the mid-2010s). Turning to the overall study: T-cell immune reconstitution after TCRalphabeta/CD19-depleted allogeneic hematopoietic cell transplantation in children was quantitatively tracked in the study by means of TCR repertoire profiling.

To prepare the library, PCR was applied. The instrument given in TCRdb is Illumina HiSeq 2500. TCR libraries were prepared with molecular barcoding, using unique molecular identifiers to normalize TCRbeta repertoire quantification. TCRdb redid the processing of the public reads, applying fastp at Q25 and MiXCR, and retained in-frame beta chains. One record per CDR3 amino acid sequence lists the most common genes and DNA. In all, the sample holds 500,000 or so distinct CDR3 sequences, and approximately 30% of those were seen once. The top ten clones comprise less than 2.5% of the sample. This clonotype was observed a handful of times. Its antigen has not been determined. A read error may produce the germline difference seen at one junction end. This TCR was sampled from a human donor who donated a stem cell graft to a child with aplastic anemia. The material was PBMCs from the stem cell graft donor, obtained from the stem cell graft.

The CDR3 is CASRLLKTQYF. The DNA reads as follows: TGTGCCAGCCGCTTATTAAAGACCCAGTACTTC. The chain was built from TRBV7-8 and TRBJ2-5; too little of a D gene remains to name it. The cysteine opens and the phenylalanine closes a CDR3 of 11 amino acids. This entry keeps only the CDR3 DNA: 33 bases, framed from base 1. The germline V gene specifies SGHVS as CDR1 and FQNEAQ as CDR2. The CDR3 plus the reference TRBV7-8 and TRBJ2-5 genes for the other parts give the full variable domain: GAGVSQSPRYKVAKRGQDVALRCDPISGHVSLFWYQQALGQGPEFLTYFQNEAQLDKSGLPSDRFFAERPEGSVSTLKIQRTQQEDSAVYLCASRLLKTQYFGPGTRLLVL.